This T cell receptor (beta chain) stems from a study of cytomegalovirus exposure and HLA in healthy donors. Points from the study as a whole: Despite most TCR sequences being rare, some public TCRs occurred in many donors. It was reported that the classifier diagnosed cytomegalovirus status with high specificity and sensitivity in both the original and validation cohorts. It was about 150 TCR beta chains that were listed as cytomegalovirus-associated.

Germline loops: CDR1 SGHAT, CDR2 FQNNGV. The CDR3 is made up of 15 amino acids. J lost 3 bases, V lost 7 bases, and 7 bases had no gene match. Assay used: immunoSEQ multiplex PCR; TCRdb lists only in-frame clones, some missing. The table includes roughly 130,000 clones, roughly 86% detected once. The 120-subject validation cohort, separate from the roughly 700-subject first cohort, included the donors. With respect to this clone: Its antigen is as yet unknown.

Sequencing was performed on PBMCs. The receptor was derived from a woman aged 30 to 39 in good health and CMV-seronegative. The genes are TRBV11-2 and TRBJ2-1, with 9 bases aligning to TRBD1. This CDR3 is CASILGQGSYNEQFF. For the CDR3, the DNA is TGTGCCAGCATCTTGGGACAGGGTAGCTACAATGAGCAGTTCTTC.